This T cell receptor beta chain was profiled in a study of low-dose radiotherapy and immunotherapy resistance in tumors. Looking at the study overall: Every two weeks, one day ahead of radiation and immunotherapy, cyclophosphamide 200 mg/m2 was given (intravenously). Patients received 300 mg of oral aspirin each day across four cycles, commencing on cycle 1 day 1. Covering alpha and beta chains, TRAV- and TRBV-specific primers were used for the first-strand cDNA.

Amplification, which lasted around 20 PCR cycles, used a constant-region primer and V-primer adapter to amplify TCRs. TCRdb used MiXCR to reprocess the reads, holding one entry per CDR3 protein. The sample holds about 50,000 distinct CDR3 sequences; around 11% are singletons and the top ten take 6.2%. This clonotype was seen repeatedly, ten times or more. Trimming stripped 4 bases from V and 2 bases from J, with 12 bases between. This CDR3 has 14 residues. Germline CDR1 is SGHRS and CDR2 is YFSETQ. Time point meaning: before trial treatment. Inclusion covered patients whose advanced solid tumors lacked tumor-infiltrating lymphocytes.

The source is a female donor with ovarian cancer. The V gene is TRBV5-1, the J gene TRBJ1-2; D is perhaps TRBD1 (6 bases). Sample: PBMCs, taken before treatment. The CDR3: CASSGYTGNYGYTF. CDR3 coding DNA: TGCGCCAGCAGCGGGTATACAGGGAACTATGGCTACACCTTC.